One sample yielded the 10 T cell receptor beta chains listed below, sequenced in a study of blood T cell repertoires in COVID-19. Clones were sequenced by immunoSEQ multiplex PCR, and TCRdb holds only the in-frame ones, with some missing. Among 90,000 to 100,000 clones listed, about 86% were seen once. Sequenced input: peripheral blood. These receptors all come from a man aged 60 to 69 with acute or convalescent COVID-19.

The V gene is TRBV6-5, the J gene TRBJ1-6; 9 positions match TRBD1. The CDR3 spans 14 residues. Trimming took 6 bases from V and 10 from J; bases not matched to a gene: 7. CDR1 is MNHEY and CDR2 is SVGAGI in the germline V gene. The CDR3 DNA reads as TGTGCCAGCAGCGTGACAGGGGGAGAGTCACCCCTCCACTTT. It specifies CASSVTGGESPLHF.

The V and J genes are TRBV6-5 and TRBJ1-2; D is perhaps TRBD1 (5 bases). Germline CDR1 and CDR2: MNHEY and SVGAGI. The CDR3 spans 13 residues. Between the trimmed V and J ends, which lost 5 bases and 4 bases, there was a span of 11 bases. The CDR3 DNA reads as TGTGCCAGCAGTCGACAGCTTCTCTATGGCTACACCTTC. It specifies CASSRQLLYGYTF.

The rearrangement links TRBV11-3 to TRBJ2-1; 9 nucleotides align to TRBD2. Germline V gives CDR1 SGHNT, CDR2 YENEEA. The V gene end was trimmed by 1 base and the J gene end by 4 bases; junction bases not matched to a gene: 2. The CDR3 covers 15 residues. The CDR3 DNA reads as TGTGCCAGCAGCTTAGGACTAGCGGATTACAATGAGCAGTTCTTC. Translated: CASSLGLADYNEQFF.

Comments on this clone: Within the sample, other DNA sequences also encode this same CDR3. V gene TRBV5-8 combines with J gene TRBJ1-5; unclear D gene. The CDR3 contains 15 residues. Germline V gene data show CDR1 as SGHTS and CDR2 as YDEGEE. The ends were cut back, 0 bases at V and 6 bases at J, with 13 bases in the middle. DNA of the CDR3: TGTGCCAGCAGCTTGGGATCCGGGCGGGTTCAGCCCCAGCATTTT. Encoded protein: CASSLGSGRVQPQHF.

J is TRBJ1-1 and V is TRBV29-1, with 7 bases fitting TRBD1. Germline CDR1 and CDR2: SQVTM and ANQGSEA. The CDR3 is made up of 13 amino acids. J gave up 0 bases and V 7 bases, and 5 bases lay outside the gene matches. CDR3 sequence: CSETTGMNTEAFF. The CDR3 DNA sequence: TGCAGCGAGACGACAGGGATGAACACTGAAGCTTTCTTT.

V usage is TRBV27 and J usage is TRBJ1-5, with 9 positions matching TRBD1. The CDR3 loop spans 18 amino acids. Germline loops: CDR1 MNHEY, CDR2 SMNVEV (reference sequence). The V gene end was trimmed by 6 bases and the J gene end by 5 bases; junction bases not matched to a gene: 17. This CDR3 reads CASRVGQGGMSGHQPQHF. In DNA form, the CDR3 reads TGTGCCAGCAGGGTGGGACAGGGAGGAATGTCGGGACATCAGCCCCAGCATTTT.

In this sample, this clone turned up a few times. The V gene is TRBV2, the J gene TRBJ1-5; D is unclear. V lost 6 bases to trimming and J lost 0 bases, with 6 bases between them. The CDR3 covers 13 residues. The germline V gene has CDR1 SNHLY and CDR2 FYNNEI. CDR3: CASRQSSNQPQHF. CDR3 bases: TGTGCCAGCAGACAGAGTAGCAATCAGCCCCAGCATTTT. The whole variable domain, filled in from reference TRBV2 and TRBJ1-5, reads EPEVTQTPSHQVTQMGQEVILRCVPISNHLYFYWYRQILGQKVEFLVSFYNNEISEKSEIFDDQFSVERPDGSNFTLKIRSTKLEDSAMYFCASRQSSNQPQHFGDGTRLSIL.

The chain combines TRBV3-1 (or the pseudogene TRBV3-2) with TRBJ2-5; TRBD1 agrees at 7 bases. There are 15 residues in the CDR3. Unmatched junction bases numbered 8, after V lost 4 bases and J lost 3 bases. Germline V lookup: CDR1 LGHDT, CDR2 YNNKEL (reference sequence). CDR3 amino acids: CASSLTVQGKETQYF. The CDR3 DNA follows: TGTGCCAGCAGCCTAACGGTACAGGGGAAAGAGACCCAGTACTTC.

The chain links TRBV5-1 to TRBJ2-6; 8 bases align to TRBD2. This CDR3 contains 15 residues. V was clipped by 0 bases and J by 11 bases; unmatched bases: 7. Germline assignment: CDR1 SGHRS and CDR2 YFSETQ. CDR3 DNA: TGCGCCAGCAGCTTGGGGCGGGGGGCAGCCGACGTCCTGACTTTC. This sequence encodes CASSLGRGAADVLTF.

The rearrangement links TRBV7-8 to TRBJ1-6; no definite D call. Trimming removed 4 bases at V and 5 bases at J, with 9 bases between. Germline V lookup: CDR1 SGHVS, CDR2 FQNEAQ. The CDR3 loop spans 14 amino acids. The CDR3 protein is CASSSYTHNSPLHF. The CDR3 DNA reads TGTGCCAGCAGCTCTTACACCCATAATTCACCCCTCCACTTT.